Each of the 5 T cell receptor beta chains below was sequenced from the same sample in a study of blood T cell repertoires in COVID-19. Here immunoSEQ multiplex PCR was the method, and the copy in TCRdb shows in-frame clones only, minus some. Of approximately 37,000 clones in the sample, over 80% were seen once. Sequencing input: peripheral blood. Receptors originate from a human donor in a cohort sampled during active COVID-19.

The chain joins TRBV7-9 to TRBJ2-5; D is possibly TRBD1 (6 bases). V lost 5 bases and J 0 bases, leaving 16 bases between the germline ends. The CDR3 sequence is 16 residues long. In germline, CDR1 is SEHNR, CDR2 FQNEAQ (reference sequence). The CDR3 coding sequence is TGTGCCAGCAGCACACTAGGCGGACAGTACCAAGAGACCCAGTACTTC. Amino acids: CASSTLGGQYQETQYF.

The chain joins TRBV7-2 to TRBJ1-3; TRBD1 matches 10 bases. V was pared by 5 bases and J by 0 bases, with 4 bases of the junction left unmatched. Germline CDR1 and CDR2: SGHTA and FQGNSA. This CDR3 is 16 amino acids long. CDR3 region: CASSHRDRGSGNTIYF. The CDR3 DNA reads TGTGCCAGCAGCCACCGGGACAGGGGCTCTGGAAACACCATATATTTT.

V usage is TRBV7-8 and J usage is TRBJ1-1, with TRBD1 identical over 7 bases. V shed 5 bases, J shed 0 bases, and the junction held 15 bases outside the gene matches. Germline assignment: CDR1 SGHVS and CDR2 FQNEAQ. This CDR3 region has 18 residues. The CDR3 reads CASSPRPGQDHMNTEAFF. The CDR3 DNA follows: TGTGCCAGCAGCCCACGTCCCGGACAGGACCACATGAACACTGAAGCTTTCTTT.

The chain is built from TRBV7-3 and TRBJ2-3; 12 bases agree with TRBD2. Trimming removed 3 bases from V and 0 bases from J; junction bases left unmatched: 1. CDR3 length: 16 residues. CDR1 is SGHTA and CDR2 is FQGTGA in the germline V gene. CDR3 amino acids: CASSFLAGGSTDTQYF. The CDR3 DNA reads as TGTGCCAGCAGCTTTCTAGCGGGGGGGAGCACAGATACGCAGTATTTT.

The rearrangement links TRBV9 to TRBJ2-3, with TRBD2 identical over 9 bases. CDR1 and CDR2 from the germline V gene are SGDLS and YYNGEE. After removal of 0 bases from V and 2 bases from J, the junction contained 4 bases not matched to a gene. This CDR3 is 16 amino acids long. Here the CDR3 DNA reads TGTGCCAGCAGCGTAGGGGCTAGCGGGACCACAGATACGCAGTATTTT. This sequence encodes CASSVGASGTTDTQYF.